The 32 T cell receptor beta chains below come from one sample, sequenced in a study of Tregs in tolerant kidney transplant recipients. The protocol was immunoSEQ multiplex PCR, while the TCRdb copy is restricted to in-frame clones and leaves out a portion. Seen in this sample are under 30,000 clones; the ten most common clones hold roughly 4%. The nonmyeloablative bone marrow transplants came from related graft donors, with transient mixed chimerism. The sample consisted of CD4+ T cells from blood (PBMCs), taken 6 months after the transplant. The receptors stem from a human patient who received a combined kidney and bone marrow transplant. Part of the T cells may come from the graft donor.

Turning to this clone: The read falls 3 residues short of the CDR3 end, and the missing part is taken from the germline J gene. This chain uses TRBV18 with TRBJ1-1; 9 bases are a match to TRBD1. Looked up from germline, CDR1 is KGHSH and CDR2 is LQKENI. The CDR3 spans 11 residues. The CDR3 protein is CASSPGQGAFF. The part of the CDR3 DNA that was read is TGTGCCAGCTCACCGGGACAGGGA.

Comment on this clone: The observed sequence ends 3 residues before the CDR3 terminus, with the missing tail filled in from the germline J gene. The chain carries TRBV6-1 and TRBJ2-7; possible D gene TRBD1, 5 bases. Germline V gene data show CDR1 as MNHNS and CDR2 as SASEGT. V lost 3 bases and J lost 5, with 5 bases in between. CDR3 length: 11 residues. The CDR3 reads CASSDRDEQYF. The DNA read from the CDR3 is TGTGCCAGCAGTGACAGGGACGAG.

Concerning this clone itself: Read coverage stops 3 residues before the CDR3 terminus; the germline J gene supplies the remainder. The rearrangement links TRBV11-3 to TRBJ2-3; D might be TRBD2 (5 bases). Per germline, CDR1 SGHNT and CDR2 YENEEA. V was clipped by 1 base and J by 2 bases, with 10 bases between them. The CDR3 consists of 15 residues. The part of the CDR3 DNA that was read is TGTGCCAGCAGCTTAGGGCTGAGGGCCACAGATACG. Translated: CASSLGLRATDT. The full CDR3 sequence reads CASSLGLRATDTQYF.

A word on this clone: The CDR3 end lies 3 residues beyond the end of the read and is filled in from the germline J gene. The chain employs TRBV6-2 or TRBV6-3 and TRBJ2-7, with unresolved D. V shed 8 bases and J shed 0 bases, with 8 bases lying between them. Germline V CDR1 and CDR2: MNHEY, SVGEGT. The CDR3 is made up of 12 amino acids. The CDR3 spells CASSQSSYEQYF. CDR3 bases read: TGTGCCAGCTCACAGAGCTCCTACGAG.

Turning to this clone: Read sequence stops 3 residues before the CDR3 end, and the germline J gene provides the missing end. The chain has TRBV7-9 and TRBJ2-5; no clear D. The V gene's germline CDR1 is SEHNR and CDR2 FQNEAQ (reference sequence). This CDR3 spans 15 amino acids. V was trimmed by 1 base and J by 3 bases, leaving 12 bases between them. CDR3 protein: CASSLVGRKEETQYF. The CDR3 bases that were read are TGTGCCAGCAGCTTAGTTGGCCGCAAAGAAGAGACC.

Notes on this clone: The CDR3 end is not reached by the read, which stops 3 residues before it; the germline J gene fills it in. The V call is TRBV20-1, the J call TRBJ2-4; D not resolved. Germline CDR1 reads DFQATT; CDR2 reads SNEGSKA (reference sequence). V dropped 0 bases and J dropped 2 bases, with 11 bases sitting between them. The CDR3 runs to 15 residues. The CDR3 loop is CSARDGAGPKNIQYF. CDR3 DNA, as far as it was read: TGCAGTGCTAGAGATGGCGCAGGTCCCAAAAACATT.

Regarding this clone: The CDR3 is cut off 3 residues early in the read; its end comes from the germline J gene. The gene calls are TRBV23-1 and TRBJ2-2, with D hard to call. TRBV23-1 is designated an ORF whose function remains uncertain. V lost 7 bases, J lost 8 bases, and 8 bases lay in between. The CDR3 loop spans 11 amino acids. CDR3 bases read: TGCGCCAGCACCTACTTAGGGGAG. Residues: CASTYLGE. The entire CDR3 sequence reads CASTYLGELFF.

About this clone itself: The read ends 3 residues before the CDR3 terminus; that terminus is restored from the germline J gene. V gene TRBV12-3 or TRBV12-4 combines with J gene TRBJ2-5; TRBD1 aligns across 9 bases. The CDR3 contains 16 residues. J lost 2 bases, V lost 5 bases, and 9 bases had no gene match. The part of the CDR3 DNA that was read is TGTGCCAGCAGTCCCGTACTGGGACAGGGACAAGAGACC. Amino acids: CASSPVLGQGQET. The CDR3 in full is CASSPVLGQGQETQYF.

With regard to this clone: The CDR3 end falls 3 residues outside the read, so it is completed with the germline J gene. This chain connects TRBV20-1 to TRBJ1-1, with 8 bases that match TRBD1. Germline lookup yields CDR1 DFQATT and CDR2 SNEGSKA (reference sequence). The CDR3 totals 17 residues. J lost 7 bases, V lost 3 bases, and 19 bases had no gene match. The CDR3: CSASRPPQGGRPLEAFF. The CDR3 DNA, read in part, is TGCAGTGCTAGCCGACCCCCACAGGGGGGGAGACCCCTTGAA.

The CDR3 spells CASSRDFTDTQYF. Incomplete CDR3 DNA: TGCGCCAGCAGCCGGGACTTCACAGATACG. The J gene is TRBJ2-3, the V gene TRBV5-1, with D maybe TRBD2 (6 bases). The CDR3 end is not reached by the read, which stops 3 residues before it; the germline J gene fills it in. The CDR3 length is 13 residues. Germline V gene lookup returns CDR1 SGHRS and CDR2 YFSETQ. The ends were cut back, 4 bases at V and 2 bases at J, with 8 bases in the middle.

Worth noting for this clone: The read halts 3 residues ahead of the CDR3 end, with the missing end drawn from the germline J gene. The chain employs TRBV18 and TRBJ1-1, with 7 positions matching TRBD1. The germline V gene encodes CDR1 KGHSH and CDR2 LQKENI. The CDR3 spans 14 residues. V lost 4 bases and J lost 1; bases outside the gene matches: 3. CDR3 DNA, as far as it was read: TGTGCCAGCTCACGGGAGGGGGCGAACACTGAA. Amino acids: CASSREGANTE. The complete CDR3 reads CASSREGANTEAFF.

Comments on this clone: The CDR3 is cut off 3 residues early in the read; its end comes from the germline J gene. The chain couples TRBV4-1 to TRBJ2-4, with D perhaps matching TRBD2 (5 bases). Trimming removed 1 base from V and 0 bases from J, with 16 bases in between. Per the germline V gene, CDR1 is MGHRA and CDR2 is YSYEKL. This CDR3 region has 18 residues. CDR3 region: CASSQGHGVVVAKNIQYF. The sequenced part of the CDR3 DNA is TGCGCCAGCAGCCAAGGACACGGGGTCGTGGTAGCCAAAAACATT.

Regarding this clone: Sequencing ends 3 residues short of the CDR3 end; the germline J gene provides the rest. This rearrangement joins TRBV20-1 to TRBJ2-3; weak D call: TRBD1 (5 bases). Germline V gene sequence: CDR1 DFQATT, CDR2 SNEGSKA (reference sequence). Trimming took off 3 bases at V and 0 bases at J, with 16 bases between the two ends. This CDR3 is built from 16 residues. CDR3 DNA, as far as it was read: TGCAGTGCTAGCCCCCTCCCGACAGAGAGCACAGATACG. Amino acid sequence: CSASPLPTESTDT. The CDR3 reads in full as CSASPLPTESTDTQYF.

Remarks on this clone: Mismatch with germline at one junction end may stem from a read error. The read halts 3 residues ahead of the CDR3 end, with the missing end drawn from the germline J gene. The V and J genes are TRBV2 and TRBJ1-1; 8 bases are shared with TRBD1. CDR3 length equals 15 residues. Germline V lookup: CDR1 SNHLY, CDR2 FYNNEI. CDR3 residues: CASSEVQGVNAEAFF. The CDR3 bases that were read are TGTGCCAGCAGTGAAGTACAGGGGGTGAACGCTGAA.

About this clone: The CDR3 is cut off 3 residues early in the read; its end comes from the germline J gene. This rearrangement joins TRBV20-1 to TRBJ2-5; 7 bases line up with TRBD2. V shed 3 bases, J shed 4 bases, and the junction held 26 bases outside the gene matches. Germline lookup yields CDR1 DFQATT and CDR2 SNEGSKA (reference sequence). The CDR3 extends over 20 amino acids. The CDR3 bases that were read are TGCAGTGCTAGCCAGGACGGAGTATTCCTGACGCCGGGGGGATCAGAGACC. Its protein product is CSASQDGVFLTPGGSET. The whole CDR3 reads CSASQDGVFLTPGGSETQYF.

A word on this clone: The sequence runs out 3 residues before the end of the CDR3; the remainder is reconstructed from the germline J gene. V is TRBV19 and J is TRBJ2-4, with D perhaps TRBD1 (7 bases). The CDR3 covers 15 residues. Germline values: CDR1 LNHDA, CDR2 SQIVND (reference sequence). The V end lost 2 bases, the J end lost 7 bases, and 15 bases lay between the germline ends. The CDR3 bases that were read are TGTGCCAGTAGTATAACCCCAGGGGGGATCAACATT. Translating it yields CASSITPGGINI. The whole CDR3 is CASSITPGGINIQYF.

As to this clone: Read sequence stops 3 residues before the CDR3 end, and the germline J gene provides the missing end. The chain employs TRBV7-9 and TRBJ1-1; D might be TRBD1 (5 bases). Germline V gene lookup returns CDR1 SEHNR and CDR2 FQNEAQ (reference sequence). This CDR3 spans 13 amino acids. Partial CDR3 DNA: TGTGCCAGCAGCCAAGGGACTCTTTACGAG. Its protein product is CASSQGTLYE. The entire CDR3 protein reads CASSQGTLYEAFF.

With regard to this clone: The DNA ends 3 residues before the CDR3 does, and the rest of the CDR3 is filled in from the germline J gene. The chain couples TRBV20-1 to TRBJ2-1; TRBD2 matches 9 bases. J was trimmed by 2 bases and V by 6 bases; bases with no gene match: 5. Per germline, CDR1 DFQATT and CDR2 SNEGSKA (reference sequence). The CDR3 length is 14 residues. The CDR3 protein is CSASGGRAYNEQFF. The part of the CDR3 DNA that was read is TGCAGTGCGAGCGGGGGGAGAGCCTACAATGAG.

Comment on this clone: The observed sequence ends 3 residues before the CDR3 terminus, with the missing tail filled in from the germline J gene. J is TRBJ1-3 and V is TRBV20-1; 8 bases line up with TRBD1. Trimming at V came to 2 bases and at J to 4 bases, leaving 4 bases not matched to a gene. This CDR3 contains 14 residues. Germline assignment: CDR1 DFQATT and CDR2 SNEGSKA (reference sequence). Partial CDR3 DNA: TGCAGTGCTAGACAGGGGGCAAAGGGAAACACC. Translation gives CSARQGAKGNT. The whole CDR3 protein is CSARQGAKGNTIYF.

On this clone itself: The CDR3 end is not reached by the read, which stops 3 residues before it; the germline J gene fills it in. J is TRBJ1-5 and V is TRBV5-1; D is unresolved. Germline values: CDR1 SGHRS, CDR2 YFSETQ. The CDR3 extends over 17 amino acids. Trimming took 4 bases from V and 0 from J, leaving 17 bases between them. CDR3 DNA (partial): TGCGCCAGCAGCCCCGCCCCGGCCGGCGGTAGCAATCAGCCC. Translated: CASSPAPAGGSNQP. The entire CDR3 sequence reads CASSPAPAGGSNQPQHF.

Of note for this clone: The read falls 3 residues short of the CDR3 end, and the missing part is taken from the germline J gene. The V call is TRBV2, the J call TRBJ2-1; 9 bases match TRBD2. With V trimmed by 6 bases and J by 0 bases, 3 bases remained unmatched. The germline V gene has CDR1 SNHLY and CDR2 FYNNEI. There are 15 residues in the CDR3. Partial CDR3 DNA: TGTGCCAGCAGAAGCGGGGGGAGCTCCTACAATGAG. Translated: CASRSGGSSYNE. The full CDR3 is CASRSGGSSYNEQFF.

Of note for this clone: Read sequence stops 3 residues before the CDR3 end, and the germline J gene provides the missing end. The rearrangement uses TRBV19 and TRBJ1-5; D is possibly TRBD1 (6 bases). Germline CDR1 reads LNHDA; CDR2 reads SQIVND (reference sequence). The CDR3 extends over 15 amino acids. The V end lost 6 bases, the J end lost 7 bases, and 19 bases lay between the germline ends. CDR3 in amino acids: CASSLGYRAGQPQHF. CDR3 DNA (partial): TGTGCCAGTAGCCTGGGGTACAGGGCAGGGCAGCCC.

Of note for this clone: The read gets to within 3 residues of the CDR3 end, and the germline J gene fills in the rest. The chain combines TRBV7-6 with TRBJ1-2; D possibly corresponds to TRBD1 (5 bases). Germline CDR1 reads SGHVS; CDR2 reads FNYEAQ. CDR3 length: 14 amino acids. The CDR3 sequence: CASSLAPGGTGYTF. CDR3 DNA, as far as it was read: TGTGCCAGCAGCTTAGCCCCCGGGGGGACGGGC.

As regards this clone: The CDR3 end lies 3 residues beyond the end of the read and is filled in from the germline J gene. The chain recombines TRBV2 with TRBJ2-6; the D is unclear. The germline V gene has CDR1 SNHLY and CDR2 FYNNEI. V lost 1 base and J 4 bases, leaving 5 bases between the germline ends. The CDR3 is 14 amino acids. The CDR3 spells CASSEGPGANVLTF. CDR3 bases read: TGTGCCAGCAGTGAAGGGCCGGGGGCCAACGTC.

As for this clone: The sequence runs out 3 residues before the end of the CDR3; the remainder is reconstructed from the germline J gene. The rearrangement joins TRBV29-1 to TRBJ2-5, with D perhaps matching TRBD2 (5 bases). Germline-derived CDR1 and CDR2 are SQVTM and ANQGSEA. The CDR3 sequence is 13 residues long. V lost 0 bases and J 5 bases, leaving 10 bases between the germline ends. Partial CDR3 DNA: TGCAGCGTTGAAGAGAACGAGCGGGAGACC. Protein sequence: CSVEENERET. The entire CDR3 reads CSVEENERETQYF.

Concerning this clone itself: The read terminates 3 residues before the CDR3 end, so the remaining end is supplied by the germline J gene. The chain has TRBV30 and TRBJ1-4; 7 nucleotides align to TRBD1. Trimming took 3 bases from V and 7 from J; bases not matched to a gene: 8. CDR1 is GTSNPN and CDR2 is SVGIG in the germline V gene (reference sequence). The CDR3 runs to 14 residues. The sequenced CDR3 bases are TGTGCCTGGAGCGAGGACAGGAGCACTGAAAAA. Translated: CAWSEDRSTEK. The CDR3 in its entirety is CAWSEDRSTEKLFF.

Note on this clone: The CDR3 extends 3 residues past the end of the read, so its final part is completed from the germline J gene. This chain links TRBV10-3 with TRBJ2-3; D uncertain. The V and J ends lost 6 bases and 5 bases respectively, with 9 bases between them. Germline V lookup: CDR1 ENHRY, CDR2 SYGVKD. This CDR3 spans 12 amino acids. The CDR3 bases that were read are TGTGCCATCAGCCAAGCAATAGATACG. The encoded protein is CAISQAIDT. The whole CDR3 is CAISQAIDTQYF.

Turning to this clone: The read terminates 3 residues ahead of where the CDR3 ends, so the germline J gene completes it. V is TRBV20-1 and J is TRBJ1-5; D unresolved. The CDR3 runs 13 residues. The germline gives CDR1 DFQATT, CDR2 SNEGSKA (reference sequence). The V and J ends lost 6 bases and 6 bases respectively, with 15 bases between them. The sequenced CDR3 bases are TGCAGTGCCCGGGTTCCCTATGGTCAGCCC. It specifies CSARVPYGQP. The whole CDR3 is CSARVPYGQPQHF.

In regard to this clone: Read coverage stops 3 residues before the CDR3 terminus; the germline J gene supplies the remainder. V is TRBV2 and J is TRBJ2-7, with D tentatively TRBD1 (5 bases). CDR1 SNHLY and CDR2 FYNNEI come from the germline V gene. CDR3 size: 15 residues. V was trimmed by 6 bases and J by 5 bases, leaving 20 bases between them. Partial CDR3 DNA: TGTGCCAGCAGCACCGAGGAAGGGGCTTTCAACGAG. It codes for CASSTEEGAFNE. The whole CDR3 protein reads CASSTEEGAFNEQYF. Based on the CDR3 plus reference TRBV2 and TRBJ2-7, the full variable domain is EPEVTQTPSHQVTQMGQEVILRCVPISNHLYFYWYRQILGQKVEFLVSFYNNEISEKSEIFDDQFSVERPDGSNFTLKIRSTKLEDSAMYFCASSTEEGAFNEQYFGPGTRLTVT.

To note about this clone: The read stops 3 residues short of the end of the CDR3; the missing end is completed from the germline J gene. This chain joins TRBV12-3 or TRBV12-4 and TRBJ1-6, with D maybe TRBD1 (6 bases). This CDR3 is 10 amino acids long. The CDR3 bases that were read are TGTGCCAGCAGGCGGACAGCC. Protein: CASRRTA. In full, the CDR3 reads CASRRTALHF.

Of note for this clone: The CDR3 end lies 3 residues beyond the end of the read and is filled in from the germline J gene. V gene TRBV5-1 combines with J gene TRBJ2-2, with D possibly TRBD2 on 5 matching bases. The CDR3 spans 15 residues. Germline assignment: CDR1 SGHRS and CDR2 YFSETQ. V lost 2 bases to trimming and J lost 4 bases, with 12 bases between them. Partial CDR3 DNA: TGCGCCAGCAGCTTACGAGGGCAAATCACCGGGGAG. It is translated as CASSLRGQITGE. The full-length CDR3 reads as CASSLRGQITGELFF.

Details on this clone: The CDR3 end falls 3 residues outside the read, so it is completed with the germline J gene. V is TRBV6-2 or TRBV6-3 and J is TRBJ2-4, with TRBD1 matching over 7 bases. Germline CDR1 and CDR2: MNHEY and SVGEGT. The CDR3 is 15 amino acids. V lost 2 bases, J lost 3 bases, and 4 bases stayed unmatched. The CDR3 reads CASSYTGVVKNIQYF. The sequenced CDR3 bases are TGTGCCAGCAGTTACACAGGGGTAGTCAAAAACATT.